The subject of this entry is one TCR beta chain. The antigen is unknown. Sequence at one end of the junction differs from germline and may be a read error. This entry comes from a study of cytomegalovirus exposure and HLA in healthy donors. Both 60 Vbeta primers and 13 Jbeta primers went into the PCR. Some clones are missing from TCRdb's copy, which holds only in-frame ones; the method was immunoSEQ multiplex PCR. The data hold 85,000 to 95,000 clones, with more than 75% observed a single time. Germline lookup yields CDR1 MNHEY and CDR2 SMNVEV (reference sequence). There are 15 residues in the CDR3. Overall study findings and caveats: Follow-up analysis seemed to connect common viral pathogens with several of the most significant clusters identified.

Sequencing used PBMCs. The chain couples TRBV27 to TRBJ2-1; TRBD2 is a possible D gene (7 bases). The clonotype originates from a man aged 25-45 years in good health and CMV-seropositive. CDR3: CASLERGASSNEQFF. CDR3 nucleotides: TGTGCCAGCCTAGAACGGGGGGCCTCCTCCAATGAGCAGTTCTTC.